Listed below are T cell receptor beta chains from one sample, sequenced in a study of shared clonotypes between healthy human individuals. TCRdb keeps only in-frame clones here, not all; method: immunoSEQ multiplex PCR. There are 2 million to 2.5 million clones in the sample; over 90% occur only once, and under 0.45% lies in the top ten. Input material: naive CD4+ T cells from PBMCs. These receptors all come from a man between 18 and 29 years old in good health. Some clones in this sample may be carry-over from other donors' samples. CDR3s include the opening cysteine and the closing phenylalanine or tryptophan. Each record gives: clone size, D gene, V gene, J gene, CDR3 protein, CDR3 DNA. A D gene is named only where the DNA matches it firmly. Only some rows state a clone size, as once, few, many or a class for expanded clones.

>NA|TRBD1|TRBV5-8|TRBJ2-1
CASRPGQGPNNEQFF
TGTGCCAGCAGACCCGGACAGGGCCCCAACAATGAGCAGTTCTTC
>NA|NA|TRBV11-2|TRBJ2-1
CASTPRGAHSYNEQFF
TGTGCCAGCACCCCGAGGGGAGCGCACTCCTACAATGAGCAGTTCTTC
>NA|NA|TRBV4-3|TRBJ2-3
CASSQRDFTDTQYF
TGCGCCAGCAGCCAACGGGACTTCACAGATACGCAGTATTTT
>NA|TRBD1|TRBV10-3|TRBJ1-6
CAIRGGTDDSPLHF
TGTGCCATCAGGGGGGGGACAGATGATTCACCCCTCCACTTT
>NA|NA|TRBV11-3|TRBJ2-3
CASSTGDSTDTQYF
TGTGCCAGCAGCACGGGGGACAGCACAGATACGCAGTATTTT
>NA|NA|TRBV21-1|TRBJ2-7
CASSKWWLTPPAGEQYF
TGTGCCAGCAGCAAATGGTGGCTAACCCCTCCGGCGGGCGAGCAGTACTTC
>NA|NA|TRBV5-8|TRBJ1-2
CASNPGRGNRGYTF
TGTGCCAGTAACCCGGGGAGGGGGAATCGTGGCTACACCTTC
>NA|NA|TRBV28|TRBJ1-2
CASSFRKSYGYTF
TGTGCCAGCAGTTTCCGGAAAAGCTATGGCTACACCTTC
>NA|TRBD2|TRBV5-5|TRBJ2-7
CASRGLSGSPYEQYF
TGTGCCAGCAGGGGACTCAGCGGGAGCCCCTACGAGCAGTACTTC
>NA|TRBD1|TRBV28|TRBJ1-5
CASSSPLGGQFSNQPQHF
TGTGCCAGCAGTTCGCCTTTGGGGGGACAGTTTAGCAATCAGCCCCAGCATTTT
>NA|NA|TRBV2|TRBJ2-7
CASSEGLPTSYEQYF
TGTGCCAGCAGTGAAGGACTCCCTACGTCCTACGAGCAGTACTTC
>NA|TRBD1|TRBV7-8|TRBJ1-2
CASSLEAFFPTGEPADYGYTF
TGTGCCAGCAGCTTAGAGGCGTTTTTTCCGACAGGGGAGCCGGCGGACTATGGCTACACCTTC
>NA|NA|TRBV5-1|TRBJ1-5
CASSLEGDSNQPQHF
TGCGCCAGCAGCTTGGAAGGGGACAGCAATCAGCCCCAGCATTTT
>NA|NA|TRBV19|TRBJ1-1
CASSFQMNTEAFF
TGTGCCAGTAGTTTCCAAATGAACACTGAAGCTTTCTTT
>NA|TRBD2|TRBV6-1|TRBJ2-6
CASSKAGGPSGANVLTF
TGTGCCAGCAGTAAAGCGGGAGGGCCCTCTGGGGCCAACGTCCTGACTTTC
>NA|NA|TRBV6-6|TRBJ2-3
CASRETPISTDTQYF
TGTGCCAGCAGGGAGACGCCCATTAGCACAGATACGCAGTATTTT
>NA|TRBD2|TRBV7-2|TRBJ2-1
CASSLVDRLAGYNEQFF
TGTGCCAGCAGCTTAGTTGATCGGCTAGCGGGGTACAATGAGCAGTTCTTC
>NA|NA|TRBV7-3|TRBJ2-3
CASSFSGPTDTQYF
TGTGCCAGCAGCTTTTCCGGCCCCACAGATACGCAGTATTTT
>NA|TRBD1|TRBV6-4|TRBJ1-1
CASRFRGDTEAFF
TGTGCCAGCAGGTTCAGGGGGGACACTGAAGCTTTCTTT
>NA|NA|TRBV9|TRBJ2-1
CASSGTSDRGQFF
TGTGCCAGCTCAGGGACCTCAGACCGTGGGCAGTTCTTC
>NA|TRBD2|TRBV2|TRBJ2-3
CASSLAGVSTDTQYF
TGTGCCAGCAGCTTAGCGGGAGTTAGCACAGATACGCAGTATTTT
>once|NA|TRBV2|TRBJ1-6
CASSEQGSSPLHF
TGTGCCAGCAGTGAGCAGGGTAGCTCACCCCTCCACTTT
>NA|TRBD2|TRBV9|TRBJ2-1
CASSPTSGRGNEQFF
TGTGCCAGCAGCCCCACTAGCGGGAGAGGCAATGAGCAGTTCTTC
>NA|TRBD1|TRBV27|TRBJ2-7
CASRGTGSHEQYF
TGTGCCAGCAGGGGGACAGGGTCCCACGAGCAGTACTTC
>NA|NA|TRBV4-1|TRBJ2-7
CASSPRAAGRAEQYF
TGCGCCAGCAGCCCAAGAGCGGCAGGGCGGGCCGAGCAGTACTTC
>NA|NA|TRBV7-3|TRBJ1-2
CASSRGPGGDYGYTF
TGTGCCAGCAGCCGAGGACCGGGGGGAGACTATGGCTACACCTTC
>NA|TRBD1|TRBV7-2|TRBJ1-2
CASSLEFGTAPGYTF
TGTGCCAGCAGCTTAGAATTTGGGACAGCACCTGGCTACACCTTC
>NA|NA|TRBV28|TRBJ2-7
CASSHRSGVNYEQYF
TGTGCCAGCAGCCACCGGTCAGGGGTTAACTACGAGCAGTACTTC
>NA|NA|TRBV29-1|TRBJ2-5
CSGRTAQETQYF
TGCAGCGGGAGGACAGCTCAAGAGACCCAGTACTTC
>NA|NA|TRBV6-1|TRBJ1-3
CASSGAEAPGNTIYF
TGTGCCAGCAGTGGGGCGGAAGCTCCTGGAAACACCATATATTTT
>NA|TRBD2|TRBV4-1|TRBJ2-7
CASSHRIAGDSYEQYF
TGCGCCAGCAGCCATCGGATAGCGGGAGACTCCTACGAGCAGTACTTC
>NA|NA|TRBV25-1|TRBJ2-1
CASSPAWGSGNEQFF
TGTGCCAGCAGCCCAGCTTGGGGTAGCGGCAATGAGCAGTTCTTC
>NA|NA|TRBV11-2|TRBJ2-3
CASSLIMSGSTDTQYF
TGTGCCAGCAGCTTAATAATGAGCGGGAGCACAGATACGCAGTATTTT
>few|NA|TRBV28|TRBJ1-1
CASSSGAGPKAFF
TGTGCCAGCAGTTCGGGCGCAGGCCCGAAAGCTTTCTTT
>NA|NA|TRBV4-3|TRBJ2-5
CASSVGLNGGGTQYF
TGCGCCAGCAGCGTCGGGCTAAACGGAGGGGGGACCCAGTACTTC
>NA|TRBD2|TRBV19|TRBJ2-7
CASSTRLLAGGRYEQYF
TGTGCCAGTAGTACACGCCTCCTAGCGGGAGGGCGTTACGAGCAGTACTTC
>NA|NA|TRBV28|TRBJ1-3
CASIGGGAGNTIYF
TGTGCCAGCATAGGAGGGGGTGCTGGAAACACCATATATTTT
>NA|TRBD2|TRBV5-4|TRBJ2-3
CASSSRLAGRTDTQYF
TGTGCCAGCAGCTCTAGACTAGCAGGTAGAACAGATACGCAGTATTTT
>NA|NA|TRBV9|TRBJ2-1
CASSLRGGTVTDNEQFF
TGTGCCAGCAGCCTCCGAGGGGGGACTGTGACCGACAATGAGCAGTTCTTC
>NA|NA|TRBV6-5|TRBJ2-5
CASRHKETQYF
TGTGCCAGCAGACACAAAGAGACCCAGTACTTC
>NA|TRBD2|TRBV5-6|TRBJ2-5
CASSFFPAGEETQYF
TGTGCCAGCAGTTTTTTTCCAGCGGGAGAAGAGACCCAGTACTTC
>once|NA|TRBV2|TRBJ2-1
CASNSLGEQFF
TGTGCCAGCAACAGCCTTGGGGAGCAGTTCTTC
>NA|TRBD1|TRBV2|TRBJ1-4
CASRDRGWKLFF
TGTGCCAGCAGGGACAGGGGGTGGAAACTGTTTTTT
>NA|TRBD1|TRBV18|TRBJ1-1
CASSPLRGQGYSRSEAFF
TGTGCCAGCTCACCTCTCCGGGGACAGGGGTATAGCAGGTCTGAAGCTTTCTTT
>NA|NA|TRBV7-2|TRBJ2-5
CASSPKRRLYQETQYF
TGTGCCAGCAGCCCCAAACGGAGGCTATACCAAGAGACCCAGTACTTC
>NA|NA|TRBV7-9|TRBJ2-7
CASSLGAGAEQYF
TGTGCCAGCAGCTTAGGGGCGGGGGCCGAGCAGTACTTC
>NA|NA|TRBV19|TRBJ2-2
CASTRGIGELFF
TGTGCCAGTACCAGGGGTATTGGGGAGCTGTTTTTT
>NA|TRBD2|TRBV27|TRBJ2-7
CASSHFRTSGRDEQYF
TGTGCCAGCAGTCACTTTCGGACTAGCGGGAGAGACGAGCAGTACTTC
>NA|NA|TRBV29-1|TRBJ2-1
CSVLGQFF
TGCAGCGTCCTGGGGCAGTTCTTC
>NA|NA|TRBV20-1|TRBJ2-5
CSGFRQETQYF
TGCAGTGGGTTCAGACAAGAGACCCAGTACTTC
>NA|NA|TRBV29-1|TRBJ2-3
CSVGNLGTDTQYF
TGCAGCGTTGGCAACTTGGGCACAGATACGCAGTATTTT
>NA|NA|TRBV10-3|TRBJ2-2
CAIRRDTGELFF
TGTGCCATCAGGCGGGACACCGGGGAGCTGTTTTTT
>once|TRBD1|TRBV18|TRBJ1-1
CASSPGTDGNTEAFF
TGTGCCAGCTCACCAGGGACAGATGGGAACACTGAAGCTTTCTTT